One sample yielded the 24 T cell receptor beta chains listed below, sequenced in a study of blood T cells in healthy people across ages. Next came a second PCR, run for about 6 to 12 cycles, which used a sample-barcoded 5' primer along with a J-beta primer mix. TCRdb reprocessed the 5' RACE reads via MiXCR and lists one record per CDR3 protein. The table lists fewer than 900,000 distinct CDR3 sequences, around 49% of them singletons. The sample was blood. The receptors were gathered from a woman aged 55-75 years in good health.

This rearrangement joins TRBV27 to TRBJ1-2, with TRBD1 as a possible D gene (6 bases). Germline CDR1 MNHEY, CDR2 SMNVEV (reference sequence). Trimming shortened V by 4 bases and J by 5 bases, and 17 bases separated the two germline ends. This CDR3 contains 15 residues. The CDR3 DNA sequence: TGTGCCAGCAGTTCTCGGACAGAGACAGGTTATGGCTACACCTTC. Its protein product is CASSSRTETGYGYTF.

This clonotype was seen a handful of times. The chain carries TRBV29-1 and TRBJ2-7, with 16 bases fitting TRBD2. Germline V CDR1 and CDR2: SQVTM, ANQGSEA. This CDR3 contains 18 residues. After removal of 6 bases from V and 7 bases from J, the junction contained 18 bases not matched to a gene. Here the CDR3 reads CSVTPGLAGGPRGNEQYF. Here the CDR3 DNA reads TGCAGCGTGACACCGGGACTAGCGGGAGGGCCTAGGGGTAATGAGCAGTACTTC.

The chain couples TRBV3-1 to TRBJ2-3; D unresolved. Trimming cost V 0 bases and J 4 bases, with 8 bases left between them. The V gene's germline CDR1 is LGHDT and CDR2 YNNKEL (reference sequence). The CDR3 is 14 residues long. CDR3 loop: CASSQDADPDTQYF. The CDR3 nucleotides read TGTGCCAGCAGCCAAGACGCTGACCCAGATACGCAGTATTTT.

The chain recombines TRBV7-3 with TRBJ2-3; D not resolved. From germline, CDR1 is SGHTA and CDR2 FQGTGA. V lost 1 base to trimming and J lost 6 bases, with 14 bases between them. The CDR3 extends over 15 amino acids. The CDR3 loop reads CASSLSPQPQDTQYF. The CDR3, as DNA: TGTGCCAGCAGCTTAAGTCCCCAACCTCAGGATACGCAGTATTTT.

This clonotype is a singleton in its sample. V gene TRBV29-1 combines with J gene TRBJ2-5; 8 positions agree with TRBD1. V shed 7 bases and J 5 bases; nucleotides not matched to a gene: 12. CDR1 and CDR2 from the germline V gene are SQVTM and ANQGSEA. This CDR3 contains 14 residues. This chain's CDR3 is CSASETGDPETQYF. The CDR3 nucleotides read TGCAGCGCTTCAGAGACAGGGGATCCGGAGACCCAGTACTTC. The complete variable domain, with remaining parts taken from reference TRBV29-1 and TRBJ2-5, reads SAVISQKPSRDICQRGTSLTIQCQVDSQVTMMFWYRQQPGQSLTLIATANQGSEATYESGFVIDKFPISRPNLTFSTLTVSNMSPEDSSIYLCSASETGDPETQYFGPGTRLLVL.

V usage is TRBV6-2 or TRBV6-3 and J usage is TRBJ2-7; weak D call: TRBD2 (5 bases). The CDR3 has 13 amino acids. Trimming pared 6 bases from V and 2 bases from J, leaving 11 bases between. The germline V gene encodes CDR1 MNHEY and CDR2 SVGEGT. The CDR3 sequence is CASSPDGAYEQYF. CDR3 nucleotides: TGTGCCAGCAGCCCCGACGGGGCCTACGAGCAGTACTTC.

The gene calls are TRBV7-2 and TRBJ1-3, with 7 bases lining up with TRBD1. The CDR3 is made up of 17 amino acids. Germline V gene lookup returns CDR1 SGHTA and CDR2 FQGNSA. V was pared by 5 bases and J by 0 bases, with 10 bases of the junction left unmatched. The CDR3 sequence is CASSSNRGPSSGNTIYF. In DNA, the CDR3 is TGTGCCAGCAGCAGCAACAGGGGCCCTTCCTCTGGAAACACCATATATTTT. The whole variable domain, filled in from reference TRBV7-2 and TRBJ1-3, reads GAGVSQSPSNKVTEKGKDVELRCDPISGHTALYWYRQSLGQGLEFLIYFQGNSAPDKSGLPSDRFSAERTGGSVSTLTIQRTQQEDSAVYLCASSSNRGPSSGNTIYFGEGSWLTVV.

CDR3 nucleotide sequence: TGCGCCAGCAGCCTACAGCTTAATAATTCACCCCTCCACTTT. Amino acid sequence: CASSLQLNNSPLHF. The rearrangement joins TRBV4-3 to TRBJ1-6; no definite D call. V was clipped by 4 bases and J by 5 bases, with 9 bases between them. Per germline, CDR1 LGHNA and CDR2 YSLEER. The CDR3 has 14 residues.

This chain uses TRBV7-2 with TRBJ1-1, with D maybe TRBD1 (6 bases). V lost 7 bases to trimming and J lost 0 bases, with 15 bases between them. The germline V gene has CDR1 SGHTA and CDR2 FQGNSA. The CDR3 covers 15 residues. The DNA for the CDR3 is TGTGCCAGCAAAGTACAGGGAGCCCTGAACACTGAAGCTTTCTTT. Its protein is CASKVQGALNTEAFF.

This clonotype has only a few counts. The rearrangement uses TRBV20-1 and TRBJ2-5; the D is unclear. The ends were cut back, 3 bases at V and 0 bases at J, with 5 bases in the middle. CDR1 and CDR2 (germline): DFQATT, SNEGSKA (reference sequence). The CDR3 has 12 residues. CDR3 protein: CSASMYQETQYF. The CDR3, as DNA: TGCAGTGCTAGCATGTACCAAGAGACCCAGTACTTC.

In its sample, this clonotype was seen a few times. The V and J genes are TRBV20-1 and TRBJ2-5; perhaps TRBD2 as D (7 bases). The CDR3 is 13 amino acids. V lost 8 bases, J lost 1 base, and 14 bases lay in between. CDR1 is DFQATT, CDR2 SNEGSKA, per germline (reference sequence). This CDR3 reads CSTPGGLQETQYF. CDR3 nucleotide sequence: TGCAGTACTCCGGGGGGCCTCCAAGAGACCCAGTACTTC.

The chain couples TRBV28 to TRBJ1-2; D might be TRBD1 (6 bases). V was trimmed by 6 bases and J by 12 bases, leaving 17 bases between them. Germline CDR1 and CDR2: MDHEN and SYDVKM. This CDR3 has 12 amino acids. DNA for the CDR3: TGTGCCAGCAGGGGGGACATCCGAGAGAACACCTTC. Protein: CASRGDIRENTF.

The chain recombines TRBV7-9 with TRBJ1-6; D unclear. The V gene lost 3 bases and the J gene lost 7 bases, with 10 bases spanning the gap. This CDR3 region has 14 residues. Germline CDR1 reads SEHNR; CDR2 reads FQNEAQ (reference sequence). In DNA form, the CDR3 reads TGTGCCAGCAGCTTTGCCCGCCCCAATTCACCCCTCCACTTT. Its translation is CASSFARPNSPLHF.

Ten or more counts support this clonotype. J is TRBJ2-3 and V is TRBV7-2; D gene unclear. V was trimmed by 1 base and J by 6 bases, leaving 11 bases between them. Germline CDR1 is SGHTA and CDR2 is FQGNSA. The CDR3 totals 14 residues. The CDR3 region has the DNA TGTGCCAGCAGCTTAGGCCGTTTTGGGGATACGCAGTATTTT. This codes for CASSLGRFGDTQYF.

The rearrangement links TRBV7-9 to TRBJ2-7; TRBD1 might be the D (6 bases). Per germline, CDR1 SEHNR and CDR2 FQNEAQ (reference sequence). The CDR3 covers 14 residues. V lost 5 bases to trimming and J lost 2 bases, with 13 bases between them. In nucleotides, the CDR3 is TGTGCCAGCAGCCCAGGGACACATACCTACGAGCAGTACTTC. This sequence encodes CASSPGTHTYEQYF. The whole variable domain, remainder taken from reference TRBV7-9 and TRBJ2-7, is DTGVSQNPRHKITKRGQNVTFRCDPISEHNRLYWYRQTLGQGPEFLTYFQNEAQLEKSRLLSDRFSAERPKGSFSTLEIQRTEQGDSAMYLCASSPGTHTYEQYFGPGTRLTVT.

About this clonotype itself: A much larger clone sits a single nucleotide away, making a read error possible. CDR3 residues: CASSLTIGDYEQYF. The CDR3 region has the DNA TGTGCCAGCAGCTTAACGATAGGGGACTACGAGCAGTACTTC. The chain uses TRBV7-2 and TRBJ2-7, with D maybe TRBD1 (5 bases). Per germline, CDR1 SGHTA and CDR2 FQGNSA. The CDR3 covers 14 residues. V lost 2 bases to trimming and J lost 3 bases, with 11 bases between them.

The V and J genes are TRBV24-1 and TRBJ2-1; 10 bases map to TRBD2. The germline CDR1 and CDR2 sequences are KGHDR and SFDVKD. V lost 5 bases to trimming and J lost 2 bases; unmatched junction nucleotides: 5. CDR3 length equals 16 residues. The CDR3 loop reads CATSVQLAGPYNEQFF. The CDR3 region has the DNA TGTGCCACCAGTGTCCAACTAGCGGGACCCTACAATGAGCAGTTCTTC.

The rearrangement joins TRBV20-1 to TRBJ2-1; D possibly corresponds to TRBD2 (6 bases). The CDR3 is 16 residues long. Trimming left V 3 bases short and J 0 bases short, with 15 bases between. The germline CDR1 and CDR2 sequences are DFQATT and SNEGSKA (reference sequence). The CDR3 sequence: CSARGGDARSYNEQFF. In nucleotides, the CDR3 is TGCAGTGCTAGGGGAGGCGACGCCCGCTCCTACAATGAGCAGTTCTTC.

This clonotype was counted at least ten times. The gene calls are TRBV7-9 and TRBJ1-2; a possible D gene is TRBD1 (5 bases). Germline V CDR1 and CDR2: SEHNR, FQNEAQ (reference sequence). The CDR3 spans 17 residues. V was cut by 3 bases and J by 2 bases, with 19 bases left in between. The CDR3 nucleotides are TGTGCCAGCAGCTTTTTGGGGACTGGGGATCGCAACTATGGCTACACCTTC. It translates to CASSFLGTGDRNYGYTF.

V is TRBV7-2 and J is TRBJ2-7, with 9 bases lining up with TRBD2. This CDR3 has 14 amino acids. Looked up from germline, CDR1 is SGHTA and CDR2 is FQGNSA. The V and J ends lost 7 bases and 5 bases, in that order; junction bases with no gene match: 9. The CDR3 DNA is TGTGCCAGCACCTTGTCTAGCGGGAATCACGAGCAGTACTTC. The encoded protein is CASTLSSGNHEQYF. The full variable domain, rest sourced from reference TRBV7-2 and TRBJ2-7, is GAGVSQSPSNKVTEKGKDVELRCDPISGHTALYWYRQSLGQGLEFLIYFQGNSAPDKSGLPSDRFSAERTGGSVSTLTIQRTQQEDSAVYLCASTLSSGNHEQYFGPGTRLTVT.

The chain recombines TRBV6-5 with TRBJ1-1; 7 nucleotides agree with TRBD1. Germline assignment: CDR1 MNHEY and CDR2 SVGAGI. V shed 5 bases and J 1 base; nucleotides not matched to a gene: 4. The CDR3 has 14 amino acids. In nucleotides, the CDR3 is TGTGCCAGCAGTGCCGGACAGGCGAACACTGAAGCTTTCTTT. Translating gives CASSAGQANTEAFF.

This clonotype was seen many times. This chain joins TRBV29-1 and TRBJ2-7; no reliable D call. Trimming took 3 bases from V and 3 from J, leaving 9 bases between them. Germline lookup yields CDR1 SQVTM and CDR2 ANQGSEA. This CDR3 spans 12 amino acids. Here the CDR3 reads CSVDNDNYEQYF. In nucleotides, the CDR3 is TGCAGCGTTGATAACGACAACTACGAGCAGTACTTC.

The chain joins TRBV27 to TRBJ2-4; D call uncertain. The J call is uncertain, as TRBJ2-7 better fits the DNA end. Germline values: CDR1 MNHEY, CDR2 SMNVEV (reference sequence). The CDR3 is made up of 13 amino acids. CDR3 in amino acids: CASSVGSGGEQYF. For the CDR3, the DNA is TGTGCCAGCAGTGTCGGGTCGGGCGGCGAGCAGTACTTC.

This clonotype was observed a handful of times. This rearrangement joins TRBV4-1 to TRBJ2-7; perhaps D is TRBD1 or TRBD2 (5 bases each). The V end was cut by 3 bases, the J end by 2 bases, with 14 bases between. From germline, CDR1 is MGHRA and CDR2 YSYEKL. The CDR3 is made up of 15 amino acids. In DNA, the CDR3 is TGCGCCAGCAGCCAGACCGGGACCCCTCCCTACGAGCAGTACTTC. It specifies CASSQTGTPPYEQYF.